Shown below are 9 T cell receptor beta chains from a single sample sequenced in a study of blood T cell repertoires in COVID-19 (dated by TCRdb to about 2020). The library was produced with the immunoSEQ multiplex PCR assay. The immuneACCESS repertoire file appears here via TCRdb, limited to in-frame rearrangements. These files lack a portion of the clones; in checked studies, under half of the deficit traces to unresolved V genes, and the cause of the others is not known. For this sample there are approximately 330,000 clones; about nine tenths appear just once. Approximately 9.3% of the sample lies in the top ten. Specimen: peripheral blood. The receptors derive from a man in his thirties or forties with COVID-19, enrolled during active disease.

This clone was observed once. The chain couples TRBV7-3 to TRBJ2-3; D ambiguous. The CDR3 spans 14 residues. Deletions cut 1 base from V and 1 base from J, with 6 bases between. Germline loops: CDR1 SGHTA, CDR2 FQGTGA. The CDR3 sequence: CASSLSPGTDTQYF. As DNA, the CDR3 is TGTGCCAGCAGCTTAAGCCCGGGCACAGATACGCAGTATTTT.

V is TRBV11-3 and J is TRBJ2-1; 10 nucleotides match TRBD2. This CDR3 comprises 16 residues. Germline V gene data show CDR1 as SGHNT and CDR2 as YENEEA. J was trimmed by 6 bases and V by 5 bases; bases with no gene match: 10. The CDR3 loop is CASSPRSGRGGNEQFF. The CDR3 DNA sequence: TGTGCCAGCAGCCCCCGGAGCGGGAGGGGGGGCAATGAGCAGTTCTTC. Looking up the rest from reference TRBV11-3 and TRBJ2-1 gives the full variable domain: EAGVVQSPRYKIIEKKQPVAFWCNPISGHNTLYWYLQNLGQGPELLIRYENEEAVDDSQLPKDRFSAERLKGVDSTLKIQPAELGDSAVYLCASSPRSGRGGNEQFFGPGTRLTVL.

The sample holds one count of this clone. The chain couples TRBV4-3 to TRBJ2-7; D is uncertain. The V end lost 0 bases, the J end lost 2 bases, and 11 bases lay between the germline ends. Germline assignment: CDR1 LGHNA and CDR2 YSLEER. This CDR3 has 15 residues. The CDR3 DNA is TGCGCCAGCAGCCAAGATTGGCAGGTTGCCTACGAGCAGTACTTC. This translates into CASSQDWQVAYEQYF.

This chain uses TRBV7-8 with TRBJ2-1; TRBD2 aligns across 7 bases. CDR1 is SGHVS and CDR2 is FQNEAQ in the germline V gene. J gave up 8 bases and V 5 bases, and 9 bases lay outside the gene matches. The CDR3 has 14 amino acids. CDR3: CASSPGYSGHEQFF. In DNA form, the CDR3 reads TGTGCCAGCAGCCCCGGATATAGCGGGCATGAGCAGTTCTTC. Based on the CDR3 plus reference TRBV7-8 and TRBJ2-1, the full variable domain is GAGVSQSPRYKVAKRGQDVALRCDPISGHVSLFWYQQALGQGPEFLTYFQNEAQLDKSGLPSDRFFAERPEGSVSTLKIQRTQQEDSAVYLCASSPGYSGHEQFFGPGTRLTVL.

V and J are TRBV28 and TRBJ2-5; TRBD1 is a possible D gene (6 bases). The CDR3 contains 15 residues. Deletions cut 7 bases from V and 0 bases from J, with 15 bases between. Germline loops: CDR1 MDHEN, CDR2 SYDVKM. In DNA form, the CDR3 reads TGTGCCAGCAACCTAGGGGGAGCTAACCAAGAGACCCAGTACTTC. This sequence encodes CASNLGGANQETQYF.

CDR3 sequence reads: CASSSTTGSYTGELFF. DNA for the CDR3: TGTGCCAGCAGCTCCACTACAGGGAGTTACACCGGGGAGCTGTTTTTT. The chain recombines TRBV7-3 with TRBJ2-2; the D gene is possibly TRBD1 (6 bases). Germline CDR1 and CDR2: SGHTA and FQGTGA. The CDR3 is 16 residues long. V was pared by 4 bases and J by 3 bases, with 15 bases between.

The chain recombines TRBV5-6 with TRBJ2-3; TRBD2 matches at 12 bases. The CDR3 loop spans 16 amino acids. V dropped 2 bases and J dropped 3; count of bases not matched to a gene: 4. CDR1 SGHDT and CDR2 YYEEEE come from the germline V gene. The CDR3 is CASSFLTSGGTDTQYF. For the CDR3, the DNA is TGTGCCAGCAGCTTCTTGACTAGCGGGGGAACAGATACGCAGTATTTT. Combining the CDR3 with reference TRBV5-6 and TRBJ2-3 gives the whole variable domain DAGVTQSPTHLIKTRGQQVTLRCSPKSGHDTVSWYQQALGQGPQFIFQYYEEEERQRGNFPDRFSGHQFPNYSSELNVNALLLGDSALYLCASSFLTSGGTDTQYFGPGTRLTVL.

The rearrangement joins TRBV27 to TRBJ2-7; the D gene is possibly TRBD2 (6 bases). V was cut by 4 bases and J by 2 bases, with 12 bases left in between. CDR1 and CDR2 (germline): MNHEY, SMNVEV (reference sequence). The CDR3 extends over 14 amino acids. CDR3 amino acids: CASSSNSGTYEQYF. In DNA, the CDR3 is TGTGCCAGCAGTTCAAATAGCGGAACCTACGAGCAGTACTTC.

The chain is built from TRBV5-1 and TRBJ1-1; D ambiguous. The germline V gene has CDR1 SGHRS and CDR2 YFSETQ. The CDR3 is 17 amino acids. The V gene lost 5 bases and the J gene lost 4 bases, with 24 bases spanning the gap. Here the CDR3 reads CASSPGWGTGSGTEAFF. CDR3 nucleotide sequence: TGCGCCAGCAGTCCCGGATGGGGAACGGGAAGCGGCACTGAAGCTTTCTTT.